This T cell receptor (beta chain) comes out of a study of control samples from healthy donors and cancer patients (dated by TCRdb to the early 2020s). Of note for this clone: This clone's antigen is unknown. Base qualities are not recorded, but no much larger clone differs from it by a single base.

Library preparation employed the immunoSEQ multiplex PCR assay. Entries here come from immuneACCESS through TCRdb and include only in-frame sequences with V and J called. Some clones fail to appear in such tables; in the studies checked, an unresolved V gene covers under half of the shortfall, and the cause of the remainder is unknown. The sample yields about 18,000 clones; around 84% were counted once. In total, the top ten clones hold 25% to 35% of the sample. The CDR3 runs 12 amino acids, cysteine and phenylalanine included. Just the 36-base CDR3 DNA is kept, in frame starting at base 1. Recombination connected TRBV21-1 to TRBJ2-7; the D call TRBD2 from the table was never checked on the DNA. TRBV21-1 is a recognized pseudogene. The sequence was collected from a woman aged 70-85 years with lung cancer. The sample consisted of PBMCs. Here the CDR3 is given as CASGRKKYEQYF. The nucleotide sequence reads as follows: TGTGCCAGCGGGAGAAAGAAGTACGAGCAGTACTTC.